The clone carrying this T cell receptor (beta chain) was found a few times. Its antigen is still unknown. Prepared libraries of TCR beta cDNA carried unique molecular identifiers. The source material, about 0.9 to 11 million T cells, gave rise to roughly 500,000 cDNA molecules. TCRdb reprocessed the PCR reads with MiXCR, giving one entry per CDR3 protein. The table records roughly 600,000 distinct CDR3 sequences, around 47% of them present only once. The data were obtained in a study of post-analysis software for immune sequencing data. Overall study context: Relapsing-remitting, secondary progressive and progressive-relapsing forms made up the multiple sclerosis disease courses.

Whole-study findings and limits: When the samples were clustered directly with F measure, those that had been prepared in the same batch showed strong co-clustering. Normalized Chao1 diversity was significantly lower in multiple sclerosis patients than in controls. Patients used about five TRBV segments, including TRBV5-6, TRBV5-1 and TRBV20-1, more often than controls.

There are 15 residues in the CDR3. Trimming took 1 base from V and 1 from J, leaving 10 bases between them. Per the germline V gene, CDR1 is MGHDK and CDR2 is SYGVNS. The TCR was taken from a girl aged 10 to 17 with multiple sclerosis. The chain joins TRBV25-1 to TRBJ2-5; D not resolved. Sequenced: blood. In nucleotides, the CDR3 is TGTGCCAGCAGTGAATCCGGGCCCTTCCAAGAGACCCAGTACTTC. Residues: CASSESGPFQETQYF.